This TCR beta chain derives from a study of cytomegalovirus exposure and HLA in healthy donors. Regarding the study as a whole: Accounts indicate the classifier identified cytomegalovirus status with strong specificity and sensitivity.

With respect to this clone: Antigen unknown.

V was clipped by 2 bases and J by 4 bases; unmatched bases: 2. Looked up from germline, CDR1 is SGHNT and CDR2 is YYREEE (reference sequence). The CDR3 contains 14 residues. Clones were sequenced by immunoSEQ multiplex PCR, and TCRdb holds only the in-frame ones, with some missing. The table lists about 69,000 clones, approximately 94% of them singletons, with approximately 0.99% in the top ten. This sequence was found in a woman in her late teens or twenties in good health and CMV-seronegative. The sequenced material came from PBMCs. This chain connects TRBV5-4 to TRBJ2-3, with TRBD2 matching over 9 bases. The CDR3 sequence is CASSFGTSPDTQYF. The CDR3 DNA reads TGTGCCAGCAGCTTTGGGACTAGCCCAGATACGCAGTATTTT. The full variable domain, in which reference TRBV5-4 and TRBJ2-3 provide the parts outside the CDR3, is ETGVTQSPTHLIKTRGQQVTLRCSSQSGHNTVSWYQQALGQGPQFIFQYYREEENGRGNFPPRFSGLQFPNYSSELNVNALELDDSALYLCASSFGTSPDTQYFGPGTRLTVL.